Listed here are 26 T cell receptor beta chains from one sample, sequenced in a study of beta chain features in type 1 diabetes. Isolated RNA was reverse transcribed in full, so expressed TCRB transcripts were sequenced. TCRdb's copy holds only in-frame clones and misses some; the assay was immunoSEQ multiplex PCR. The sample yields roughly 450,000 clones, around 10% seen once. Sequencing used naive CD4+ T cells from blood. The receptors here all came from a woman aged 18-29 years in good health.

In this sample, this clone turned up a few times. The chain joins TRBV7-2 to TRBJ2-7; a possible D gene is TRBD1 (6 bases). The V end was cut by 5 bases, the J end by 0 bases, with 11 bases between. The CDR3 is made up of 14 amino acids. In germline, CDR1 is SGHTA, CDR2 FQGNSA. CDR3 DNA: TGTGCCAGCAGCCGTACAGGGTTCTCCTACGAGCAGTACTTC. It encodes CASSRTGFSYEQYF.

The table lists this clone with a count of one. This chain joins TRBV7-8 and TRBJ2-5; no clear D gene. Trimming left V 1 base short and J 2 bases short, with 5 bases between. The CDR3 extends over 13 amino acids. From germline, CDR1 is SGHVS and CDR2 FQNEAQ. Here the CDR3 DNA reads TGTGCCAGCAGCTTAGTAGGGCAAGAGACCCAGTACTTC. As protein: CASSLVGQETQYF.

This clone was recorded a few times. This sequence joins TRBV11-3 and TRBJ2-1, with 9 bases aligning to TRBD2. The ends lost 10 bases at V and 4 bases at J; junction bases unmatched: 8. Germline CDR1 and CDR2: SGHNT and YENEEA. The CDR3 consists of 14 residues. The CDR3 coding sequence is TGTGCCACCAAGCCTAGCGGGGTGTACAATGAGCAGTTCTTC. Amino acids: CATKPSGVYNEQFF. Using reference TRBV11-3 and TRBJ2-1 for the parts outside the CDR3, the full variable domain is EAGVVQSPRYKIIEKKQPVAFWCNPISGHNTLYWYLQNLGQGPELLIRYENEEAVDDSQLPKDRFSAERLKGVDSTLKIQPAELGDSAVYLCATKPSGVYNEQFFGPGTRLTVL.

This clone was detected a few times. The chain recombines TRBV28 with TRBJ1-5; TRBD1 is a possible D gene (6 bases). Germline values: CDR1 MDHEN, CDR2 SYDVKM. Trimming shortened V by 5 bases and J by 2 bases, and 13 bases separated the two germline ends. The CDR3 is 15 residues long. The CDR3, as DNA: TGTGCCAGCAGTGACCGGACAGTAGGCAATCAGCCCCAGCATTTT. This encodes CASSDRTVGNQPQHF.

The gene calls are TRBV6-5 and TRBJ2-1; 8 bases are shared with TRBD2. Germline V lookup: CDR1 MNHEY, CDR2 SVGAGI. After removal of 4 bases from V and 0 bases from J, the junction contained 5 bases not matched to a gene. The CDR3 sequence is 16 residues long. The CDR3 nucleotides are TGTGCCAGCAGTTCCTCAAGCGGGAGCTCCTACAATGAGCAGTTCTTC. Its translation: CASSSSSGSSYNEQFF.

In this sample, this clone turned up a few times. This chain joins TRBV11-3 and TRBJ2-1; weak D call: TRBD2 (5 bases). Germline-derived CDR1 and CDR2 are SGHNT and YENEEA. This CDR3 contains 14 residues. The V end was cut by 5 bases, the J end by 6 bases, with 14 bases between. The chain's CDR3 is CASSAGTLVNEQFF. As DNA, the CDR3 is TGTGCCAGCAGCGCAGGTACACTAGTCAATGAGCAGTTCTTC.

The CDR3 DNA follows: TGTGCCAGCAGCTCGGATTTGGGATTTAACTATGGCTACACCTTC. Translation: CASSSDLGFNYGYTF. This chain connects TRBV5-4 to TRBJ1-2; D is undetermined. The CDR3 is made up of 15 amino acids. Germline CDR1 and CDR2: SGHNT and YYREEE (reference sequence). V lost 3 bases and J lost 1, with 13 bases in between. The full variable domain, rest sourced from reference TRBV5-4 and TRBJ1-2, is ETGVTQSPTHLIKTRGQQVTLRCSSQSGHNTVSWYQQALGQGPQFIFQYYREEENGRGNFPPRFSGLQFPNYSSELNVNALELDDSALYLCASSSDLGFNYGYTFGSGTRLTVV.

The chain carries TRBV18 and TRBJ2-5, with unresolved D. This CDR3 is built from 15 residues. V gave up 3 bases and J gave up 5 bases, with 16 bases separating them. Per the germline V gene, CDR1 is KGHSH and CDR2 is LQKENI. The CDR3 reads CASSPSANGPETQYF. CDR3 nucleotides: TGTGCCAGCTCACCGTCGGCGAATGGACCTGAGACCCAGTACTTC.

This clone has just a few counts. V and J are TRBV21-1 and TRBJ2-1; the table assigns TRBD1, which was not confirmed against the DNA. TRBV21-1 has pseudogene status. The CDR3 runs 16 residues. The CDR3 DNA reads as TGTGCCAGCAGCTCCCCCGGGACAGGGTCCTACAATGAGCAGTTCTTC. This translates into CASSSPGTGSYNEQFF.

The sample holds a few counts of this clone. The gene calls are TRBV25-1 and TRBJ1-1; unclear D gene. The CDR3 runs to 11 residues. Germline V gene sequence: CDR1 MGHDK, CDR2 SYGVNS. V lost 6 bases, J lost 6 bases, and 8 bases lay in between. The CDR3 DNA sequence: TGTGCCAGCAGAGACGTCGCTGAAGCTTTCTTT. Protein product: CASRDVAEAFF. Using reference TRBV25-1 and TRBJ1-1 for the parts outside the CDR3, the full variable domain is EADIYQTPRYLVIGTGKKITLECSQTMGHDKMYWYQQDPGMELHLIHYSYGVNSTEKGDLSSESTVSRIRTEHFPLTLESARPSHTSQYLCASRDVAEAFFGQGTRLTVV.

The J gene is TRBJ2-5, the V gene TRBV11-3, with unresolved D. This CDR3 is 14 amino acids long. Per the germline V gene, CDR1 is SGHNT and CDR2 is YENEEA. The V gene lost 5 bases and the J gene lost 2 bases, with 12 bases spanning the gap. DNA for the CDR3: TGTGCCAGCAGCCGATCCAGGTTACAAGAGACCCAGTACTTC. This encodes CASSRSRLQETQYF.

In this sample, this clone turned up a few times. The sample holds other DNA sequences that translate to the same CDR3. The chain couples TRBV9 to TRBJ2-5, with D unclear. Germline CDR1 is SGDLS and CDR2 is YYNGEE. The V end lost 5 bases, the J end lost 1 base, and 6 bases lay between the germline ends. This CDR3 is built from 12 residues. DNA of the CDR3: TGTGCCAGCAGTGGCGGCCAAGAGACCCAGTACTTC. This sequence encodes CASSGGQETQYF.

V usage is TRBV6-5 and J usage is TRBJ2-1; D ambiguous. In germline, CDR1 is MNHEY, CDR2 SVGAGI. Trimming removed 6 bases from V and 5 bases from J, with 11 bases in between. The CDR3 totals 13 residues. DNA of the CDR3: TGTGCCAGCAGCCGCTTTGGGGACAATGAGCAGTTCTTC. The encoded protein is CASSRFGDNEQFF.

The gene calls are TRBV5-4 and TRBJ1-2; TRBD1 aligns across 8 bases. Trimming at V came to 4 bases and at J to 6 bases, leaving 5 bases not matched to a gene. This CDR3 has 13 amino acids. The germline gives CDR1 SGHNT, CDR2 YYREEE (reference sequence). The CDR3 loop reads CASSRQGLHGYTF. The CDR3, as DNA: TGTGCCAGCAGCCGACAGGGGCTACATGGCTACACCTTC.

This clone showed up just a few times. The CDR3 coding sequence is TGTGCCACCTCGACCGGGGAGCTGTTTTTT. Its protein product is CATSTGELFF. V gene TRBV7-9 combines with J gene TRBJ2-2, with D uncertain. This CDR3 region has 10 residues. The V end lost 10 bases, the J end lost 5 bases, and 5 bases lay between the germline ends. Germline values: CDR1 SEHNR, CDR2 FQNEAQ (reference sequence).

The chain links TRBV9 to TRBJ2-1, with 8 bases fitting TRBD1. With V trimmed by 4 bases and J by 2 bases, 8 bases remained unmatched. The CDR3 totals 16 residues. From germline, CDR1 is SGDLS and CDR2 YYNGEE. CDR3 in DNA: TGTGCCAGCAGCCTCACCCCAGGGGGCGCCTACAATGAGCAGTTCTTC. This gives the protein CASSLTPGGAYNEQFF.

The chain couples TRBV5-1 to TRBJ2-7, with no clear D. Germline CDR1 reads SGHRS; CDR2 reads YFSETQ. The ends were cut back, 0 bases at V and 3 bases at J, with 10 bases in the middle. The CDR3 covers 14 residues. CDR3 sequence: CASSLGPPSYEQYF. In DNA form, the CDR3 reads TGCGCCAGCAGCTTGGGACCCCCGAGCTACGAGCAGTACTTC.

This clone appeared a few times. This chain uses TRBV18 with TRBJ2-1; tentative D call: TRBD1 (5 bases). This CDR3 spans 14 amino acids. V was cut by 2 bases and J by 2 bases, with 7 bases left in between. Germline lookup yields CDR1 KGHSH and CDR2 LQKENI. The CDR3 loop reads CASSPDRTYNEQFF. For the CDR3, the DNA is TGTGCCAGCTCACCAGACAGAACCTACAATGAGCAGTTCTTC.

The V call is TRBV2, the J call TRBJ1-2; 9 bases agree with TRBD1. This CDR3 has 15 amino acids. The germline CDR1 and CDR2 sequences are SNHLY and FYNNEI. V lost 4 bases, J lost 2 bases, and 5 bases stayed unmatched. CDR3 residues: CASSVGQGPNYGYTF. The CDR3 nucleotides are TGTGCCAGCAGTGTTGGACAGGGGCCGAACTATGGCTACACCTTC.

The V gene is TRBV2, the J gene TRBJ2-3; TRBD1 matches at 11 bases. CDR1 and CDR2 (germline): SNHLY, FYNNEI. This CDR3 is built from 15 residues. The V and J ends lost 6 bases and 4 bases, in that order; junction bases with no gene match: 6. The CDR3 coding sequence is TGTGCCAGCAGGCTGGACAGGGGGCACTCAGATACGCAGTATTTT. Encoded protein: CASRLDRGHSDTQYF. Together with reference TRBV2 and TRBJ2-3, the CDR3 gives the full variable domain: EPEVTQTPSHQVTQMGQEVILRCVPISNHLYFYWYRQILGQKVEFLVSFYNNEISEKSEIFDDQFSVERPDGSNFTLKIRSTKLEDSAMYFCASRLDRGHSDTQYFGPGTRLTVL.

The genes are TRBV7-2 and TRBJ2-7, with TRBD2 matching 14 bases. This CDR3 contains 16 residues. Per germline, CDR1 SGHTA and CDR2 FQGNSA. Trimming at V came to 1 base and at J to 2 bases, leaving 1 base not matched to a gene. In DNA, the CDR3 is TGTGCCAGCAGCTTAGAGGGACTAGCGGGAGCCTACGAGCAGTACTTC. It is translated as CASSLEGLAGAYEQYF.

Only a few counts were recorded for this clone. The J gene is TRBJ2-2, the V gene TRBV29-1; D may be TRBD1 (5 bases). CDR1 SQVTM and CDR2 ANQGSEA come from the germline V gene. The germline V and J ends were trimmed by 7 bases and 1 base, with 10 bases remaining between them. The CDR3 spans 13 residues. The CDR3 DNA reads TGCAGCGCCAGGGTTCAGAACACCGGGGAGCTGTTTTTT. It codes for CSARVQNTGELFF.

In its sample, this clone was seen a few times. The same CDR3 is also encoded by other DNA sequences in this sample. The V and J genes are TRBV6-1 and TRBJ2-7; no clear D gene. Trimming shortened V by 4 bases and J by 3 bases, and 7 bases separated the two germline ends. The length of the CDR3 is 12 residues. Germline assignment: CDR1 MNHNS and CDR2 SASEGT. CDR3 sequence (DNA): TGTGCCAGCAGTGTAGGCAGCTACGAGCAGTACTTC. Protein product: CASSVGSYEQYF.

The CDR3 nucleotides are TGTGCCAGCAGTTACACGACAGGGTCTGGTGGCTACACCTTC. Protein sequence: CASSYTTGSGGYTF. This chain connects TRBV6-5 to TRBJ1-2; TRBD1 matches 7 bases. This CDR3 comprises 14 residues. The trim removed 2 bases at V and 7 bases at J, leaving 7 bases unmatched. CDR1 is MNHEY, CDR2 SVGAGI, per germline.

This clone was seen a few times. In DNA, the CDR3 is TGTGCCATCAGAGGGGGACAGCAATCAGATGAGCAGTTCTTC. The encoded protein is CAIRGGQQSDEQFF. V usage is TRBV10-3 and J usage is TRBJ2-1; 7 nucleotides align to TRBD1. J gave up 8 bases and V 6 bases, and 10 bases lay outside the gene matches. The CDR3 totals 14 residues. Germline-derived CDR1 and CDR2 are ENHRY and SYGVKD.

The genes are TRBV11-2 and TRBJ2-7; a weak D match, TRBD1 (5 bases). V was pared by 4 bases and J by 3 bases, with 16 bases between. This CDR3 has 15 residues. The germline CDR1 and CDR2 sequences are SGHAT and FQNNGV. The CDR3 DNA reads TGTGCCAGCAGCTCAATATCAGGGAAGGACTACGAGCAGTACTTC. Its translation is CASSSISGKDYEQYF.